This TCR beta chain was identified in a study of T-cell memory formation after mild COVID-19. CDR3 size: 16 residues. Trimming shortened V by 0 bases and J by 0 bases, and 10 bases separated the two germline ends. Germline CDR1 is SGHRS and CDR2 is YFSETQ. TCRdb redid the calling of the 5' RACE reads with MiXCR, one entry per CDR3 protein. The sample records 300,000 to 350,000 distinct CDR3 sequences, 14% being singletons. The chain employs TRBV5-1 and TRBJ2-4; D is possibly TRBD2 (5 bases). What was sequenced was PBMCs or a T cell subset sorted from them (not recorded which). The TCR sequence derives from a man aged 18 to 29 who had mild COVID-19 (a few samples of this study predate the infection). Cell type and time point are not known. CDR3: CASSLAGVLAKNIQYF. The CDR3 DNA is TGCGCCAGCAGCTTGGCCGGGGTCTTAGCCAAAAACATTCAGTACTTC. The complete variable domain, with remaining parts taken from reference TRBV5-1 and TRBJ2-4, reads KAGVTQTPRYLIKTRGQQVTLSCSPISGHRSVSWYQQTPGQGLQFLFEYFSETQRNKGNFPGRFSGRQFSNSRSEMNVSTLELGDSALYLCASSLAGVLAKNIQYFGAGTRLSVL.